One T cell receptor (beta chain) is described in this entry. Unmatched junction bases numbered 4, after V lost 6 bases and J lost 4 bases. Germline-derived CDR1 and CDR2 are SGHKS and YYEKEE (reference sequence). This CDR3 has 13 residues. Produced via immunoSEQ multiplex PCR; TCRdb's table is partial and in-frame only. Of 85,000 to 130,000 clones listed, around nine tenths are singletons. This sample was included in a study of OX40 agonist ivuxolimab in advanced cancers. This sample comprised CD4+ or CD8+ T cells sorted from blood, obtained in a trial of the OX40 agonist ivuxolimab. This chain connects TRBV5-5 to TRBJ1-2; 9 bases match TRBD1. The receptor comes from an adult with an advanced solid tumor such as melanoma, head and neck, liver or kidney cancer. CDR3: CASTSTGGYGYTF. CDR3 nucleotides: TGTGCCAGCACCTCGACAGGGGGCTATGGCTACACCTTC.